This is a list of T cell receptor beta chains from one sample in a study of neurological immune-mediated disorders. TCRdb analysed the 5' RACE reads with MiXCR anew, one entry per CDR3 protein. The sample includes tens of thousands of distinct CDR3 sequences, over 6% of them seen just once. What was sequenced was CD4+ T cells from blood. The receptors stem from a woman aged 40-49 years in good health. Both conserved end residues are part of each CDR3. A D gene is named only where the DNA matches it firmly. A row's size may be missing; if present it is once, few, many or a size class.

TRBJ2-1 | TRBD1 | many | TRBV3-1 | TGTGCCAGCAGCCTCATAGGGGGCGGTGAGCAGTTCTTC | CASSLIGGGEQFF
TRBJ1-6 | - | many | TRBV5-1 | TGCGCCAGCAGCTTGGTTTCAGGGAGTTCACCCCTCCACTTT | CASSLVSGSSPLHF
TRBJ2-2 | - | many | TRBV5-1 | TGCGCCAGCAGCTTAGAGGGGTTTAACACCGGGGAGCTGTTTTTT | CASSLEGFNTGELFF
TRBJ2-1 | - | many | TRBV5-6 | TGTGCCAGCAGCCCCCCCACCCGGAGCTCCTACAATGAGCAGTTCTTC | CASSPPTRSSYNEQFF
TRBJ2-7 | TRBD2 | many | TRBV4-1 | TGCGCCAGCAGTCGATTAGGGACTAGCGCGAACTACGAGCAGTACTTC | CASSRLGTSANYEQYF
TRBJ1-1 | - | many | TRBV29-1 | TGCACCGTAAGGACCGCGGTGAGCACTGAAGCTTTCTTT | CTVRTAVSTEAFF
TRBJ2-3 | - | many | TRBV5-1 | TGCGCCAGCACGGAAGCAGATACGCAGTATTTT | CASTEADTQYF
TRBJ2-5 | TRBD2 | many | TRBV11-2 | TGTGCCAGCAGCCCTCGGTTAGCGGGAGGTGAAGAGACCCAGTACTTC | CASSPRLAGGEETQYF
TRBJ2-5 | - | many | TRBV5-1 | TGCGCCAGCAGCTTGGGGACAGCAAGTAAAGAGACCCAGTACTTC | CASSLGTASKETQYF
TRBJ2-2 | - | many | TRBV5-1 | TGCGCCAGCAGCGATGGGACTAACACCGGGGAGCTGTTTTTT | CASSDGTNTGELFF
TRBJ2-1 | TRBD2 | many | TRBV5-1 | TGCGCCAGCAGCCCCGGGGGGGAGAATGAGCAGTTCTTC | CASSPGGENEQFF
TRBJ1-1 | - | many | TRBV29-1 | TGCAGCGCCGACGGGGGAGTGAACACTGAAGCTTTCTTT | CSADGGVNTEAFF
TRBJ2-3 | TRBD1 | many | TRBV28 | TGTGCCAGCAGTTTTTGGACAGGGGGCACAGATACGCAGTATTTT | CASSFWTGGTDTQYF
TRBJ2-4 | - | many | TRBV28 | TGTGCCAGCAGTTCCCCGGGGCTGTTAAACATTCAGTACTTC | CASSSPGLLNIQYF
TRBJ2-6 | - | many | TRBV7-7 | TGTGCCAGCAGCCCACAGGGAGCCCTCTCTGGGGCCAACGTCCTGACTTTC | CASSPQGALSGANVLTF
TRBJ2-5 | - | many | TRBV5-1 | TGCGCCAGCAGCTTGGGAGGGGCGTTCGAGACCCAGTACTTC | CASSLGGAFETQYF
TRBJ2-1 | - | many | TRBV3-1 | TGTGCCAGCAGCCAAAGTCATCCGGGGGTCAGACAGGACAATGAGCAGTTCTTC | CASSQSHPGVRQDNEQFF
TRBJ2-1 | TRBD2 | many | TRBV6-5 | TGTGCCAGCAGTAAGCTAGCGGCTGCATACAATGAGCAGTTCTTC | CASSKLAAAYNEQFF
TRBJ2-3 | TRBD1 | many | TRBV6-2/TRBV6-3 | TGTGCCAGCAGACCACGGACAGGGGGCGATACGCAGTATTTT | CASRPRTGGDTQYF
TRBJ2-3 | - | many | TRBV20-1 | TGCAGTGCTGCACAAAGAAGCGGAAGCACAGATACGCAGTATTTT | CSAAQRSGSTDTQYF
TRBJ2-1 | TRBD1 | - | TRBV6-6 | TGTGCCAGCAGTCCCGGGACAGGGGGCGATGAGCAGTTCTTC | CASSPGTGGDEQFF
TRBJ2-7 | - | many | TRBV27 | TGTGCCAGCAGTACTACGTCCTCCGGGACTGCCCGCGAGCAGTACTTC | CASSTTSSGTAREQYF
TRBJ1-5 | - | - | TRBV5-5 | TGTGCCAGCAGCTTGTTGAGTCAGGCGGCAAATCAGCCCCAGCATTTT | CASSLLSQAANQPQHF
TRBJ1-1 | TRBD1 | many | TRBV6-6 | TGTGCCAGCAGACCCAGGGGGGAATCTGAAGCTTTCTTT | CASRPRGESEAFF
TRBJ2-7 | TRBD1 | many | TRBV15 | TGTGCCACCAGCAGAGATCTCGCAGGGGGAACCCAATACGAGCAGTACTTC | CATSRDLAGGTQYEQYF
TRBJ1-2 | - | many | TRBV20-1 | TGCAGTGCCTCTCCTGAAGGCTATGGCTACACCTTC | CSASPEGYGYTF
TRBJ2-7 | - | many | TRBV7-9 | TGTGCCAGCAGCTTAAACGACAGAGCAGCTAGCTCCTACGAGCAGTACTTC | CASSLNDRAASSYEQYF
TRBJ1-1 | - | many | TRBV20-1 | TGCAGTGCTAGAGATCTACGGAGGCAGACAAACACTGAAGCTTTCTTT | CSARDLRRQTNTEAFF
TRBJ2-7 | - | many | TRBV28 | TGTGCCAGCAGTGCCCTAACCCAAGGGACACCTCTCTCCTTC | CASSALTQGTPLSF
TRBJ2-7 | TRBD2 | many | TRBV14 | TGTGCCAGCAGCCGCCGAACCCTAGGACTAGTGGTCGAGCAGTACTTC | CASSRRTLGLVVEQYF
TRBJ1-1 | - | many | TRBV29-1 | TGCAGCGTTGAGTCCCCCGGGCTCACTGAAGCTTTCTTT | CSVESPGLTEAFF
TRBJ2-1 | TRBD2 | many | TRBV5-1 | TGCGCCAGCAGCGTAGCGGGAGGGGGTAAAAATGAGCAGTTCTTC | CASSVAGGGKNEQFF
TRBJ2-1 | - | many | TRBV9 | TGTGCCAGCAGCGTGACGGGTCAATACAATGAGCAGTTCTTC | CASSVTGQYNEQFF
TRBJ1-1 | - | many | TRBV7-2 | TGTGCCAGCAGCTTAGCGCCAGCGAACACTGAAGCTTTCTTT | CASSLAPANTEAFF
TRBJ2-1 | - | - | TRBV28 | TGTTTCAGCAGTTTAAGGAGCTCCTACAATGAGCAGTTCTTC | CFSSLRSSYNEQFF
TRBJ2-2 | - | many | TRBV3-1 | TGTGCCAGCAGCACGGGGAAGAACACCGGGGAGCTGTTTTTT | CASSTGKNTGELFF
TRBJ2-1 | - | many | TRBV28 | TGTGCCACCACAGGGGCGGGAGGATACAATGAGCAGTTCTTC | CATTGAGGYNEQFF
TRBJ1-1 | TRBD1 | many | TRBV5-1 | TGCGCCAGCAGCTCCACCGGGACAGGGGCCCTAAACACTGAAGCTTTCTTT | CASSSTGTGALNTEAFF
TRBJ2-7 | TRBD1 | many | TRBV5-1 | TGCGCCAGCAGCTTCTACAGGGGCTCGACCTACGAGCAGTACTTC | CASSFYRGSTYEQYF
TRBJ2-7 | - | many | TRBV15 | TGTGCCACCAGCAGAGTAATGGGGGGCGAGCAGTACTTC | CATSRVMGGEQYF
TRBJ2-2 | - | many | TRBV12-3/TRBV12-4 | TGTGCCAGCAGTGGGGGCGGGGTTGTCGGGGAGCTGTTTTTT | CASSGGGVVGELFF
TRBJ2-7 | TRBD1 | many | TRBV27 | TGTGCCAGCAGTTTCCAGGGGGCAGGGTCCTACGAGCAGTACTTC | CASSFQGAGSYEQYF
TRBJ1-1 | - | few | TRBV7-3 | TGTGCCAGCAGCGGCGGCTTCGGTGAAGCTTTCTTT | CASSGGFGEAFF
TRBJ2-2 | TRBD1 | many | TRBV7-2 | TGTGCCAGCAGCTCGAGGGGGCTCGGCGGGGAGCTGTTTTTT | CASSSRGLGGELFF
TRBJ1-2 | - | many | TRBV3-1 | TGTGCCAGCAGCCAAGCCCCAGGGTTGGGCTATGGCTACACCTTC | CASSQAPGLGYGYTF
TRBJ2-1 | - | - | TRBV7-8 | TGTGCCAGCACATTAGTAAGCTCCTACAATGAGCAGTTCTTC | CASTLVSSYNEQFF
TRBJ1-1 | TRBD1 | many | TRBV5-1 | TGCGCCAGCAGCTTTCTCACAGGGGACATGAACACTGAAGCTTTCTTT | CASSFLTGDMNTEAFF
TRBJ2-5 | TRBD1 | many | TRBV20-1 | TGCAGTGCTAGTCCCGGGGGACAGGGTGGAGAGACCCAGTACTTC | CSASPGGQGGETQYF
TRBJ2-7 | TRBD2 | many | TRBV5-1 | TGCGCCAGCAGCTTGTCGGGACTAGCGGGAGGATCCTACGAGCAGTACTTC | CASSLSGLAGGSYEQYF
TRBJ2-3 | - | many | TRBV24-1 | TGTGCCACCAGTGATTACACGGCAACGCAGTATTTT | CATSDYTATQYF
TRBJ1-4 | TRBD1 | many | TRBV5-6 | TGTGCCAGCAGCCTTAGGACAGGGAATGAAAAACTGTTTTTT | CASSLRTGNEKLFF
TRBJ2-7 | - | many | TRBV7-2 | TGTGCCAGCAGCAAAAAGGGGGGATACGAGCAGTACTTC | CASSKKGGYEQYF
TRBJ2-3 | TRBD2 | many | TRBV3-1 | TGTGCCAGCAGCCGCGGGACTAGCGGGAGGAATACGCAGTATTTT | CASSRGTSGRNTQYF
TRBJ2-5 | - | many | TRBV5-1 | TGCGCCAGCAGCTATCGGTTGGATCAAGAGACCCAGTACTTC | CASSYRLDQETQYF
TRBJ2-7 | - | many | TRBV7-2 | TGTGCCAGCAGCTCTAGTGTAGCGAGGAGTTACGAGCAGTACTTC | CASSSSVARSYEQYF
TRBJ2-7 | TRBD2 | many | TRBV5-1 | TGCGCCAGCAGCACGGGACTAGCGGCAAGCTCCTACGAGCAGTACTTC | CASSTGLAASSYEQYF
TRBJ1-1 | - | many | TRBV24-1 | TGTGCCTCCACTGAAGCTTTCTTT | CASTEAFF
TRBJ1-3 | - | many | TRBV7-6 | TGTGCCAGCAGCTTCGATCCCCCGGGGGACTCTGGAAACACCATATATTTT | CASSFDPPGDSGNTIYF
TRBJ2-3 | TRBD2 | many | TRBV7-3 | TGTGCCAGCAGCCCGACGGGGGGGCCAGATACGCAGTATTTT | CASSPTGGPDTQYF
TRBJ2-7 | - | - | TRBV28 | TGTGCCAGCAGTTTAATGGGAGAGCAGTACTTC | CASSLMGEQYF